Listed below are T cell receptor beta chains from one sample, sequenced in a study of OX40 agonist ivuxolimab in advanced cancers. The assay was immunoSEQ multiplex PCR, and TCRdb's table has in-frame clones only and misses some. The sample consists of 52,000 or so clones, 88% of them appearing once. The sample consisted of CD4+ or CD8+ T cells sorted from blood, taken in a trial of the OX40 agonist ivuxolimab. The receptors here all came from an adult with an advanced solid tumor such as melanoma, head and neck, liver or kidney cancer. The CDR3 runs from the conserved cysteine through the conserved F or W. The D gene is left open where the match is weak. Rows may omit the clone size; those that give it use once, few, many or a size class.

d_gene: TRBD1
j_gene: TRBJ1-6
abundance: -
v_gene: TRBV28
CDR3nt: TGTGCCAGCAGTCCTCACTACAGGGGAGATAATTCACCCCTCCACTTT
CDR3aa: CASSPHYRGDNSPLHF

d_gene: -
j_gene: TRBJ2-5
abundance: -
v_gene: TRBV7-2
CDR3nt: TGTGCCAGCAGCTTAGTCTACAGCCAAGAGACCCAGTACTTC
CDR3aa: CASSLVYSQETQYF

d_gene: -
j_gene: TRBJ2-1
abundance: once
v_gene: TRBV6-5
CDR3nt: TGTGCCAGCAGTTACGGGTTGAATGAGCAGTTCTTC
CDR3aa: CASSYGLNEQFF

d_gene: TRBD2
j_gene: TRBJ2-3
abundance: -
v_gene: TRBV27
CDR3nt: TGTGCCAGCAGTTTATTAGTATTGGGACTAGGGGAAGATACGCAGTATTTT
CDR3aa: CASSLLVLGLGEDTQYF

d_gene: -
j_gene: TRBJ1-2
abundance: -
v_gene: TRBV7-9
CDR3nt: TGTGCCAGCAGCTTAGTACAGTCCAACTATGGCTACACCTTC
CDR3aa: CASSLVQSNYGYTF

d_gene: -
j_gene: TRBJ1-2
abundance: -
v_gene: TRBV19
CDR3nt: TGTGCCAGTAGTTGGGGGATGTTCAACTATGGCTACACCTTC
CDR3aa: CASSWGMFNYGYTF

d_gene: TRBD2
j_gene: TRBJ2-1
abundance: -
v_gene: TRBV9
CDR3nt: TGTGCCAGCAGCCCAGGACTAGCGGGCGCCGCAGGCGGGGCCTACAATGAGCAGTTCTTC
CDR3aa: CASSPGLAGAAGGAYNEQFF

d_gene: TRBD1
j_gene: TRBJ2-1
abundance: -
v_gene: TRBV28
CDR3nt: TGTGCCAGCACTTGGACAGGGACCCCAGAGCAGTTCTTC
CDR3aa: CASTWTGTPEQFF

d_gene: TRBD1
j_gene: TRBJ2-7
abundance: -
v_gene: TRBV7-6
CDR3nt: TGTGCCAGCAGCCCGGGACAGATCTACGAGCAGTACTTC
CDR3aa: CASSPGQIYEQYF

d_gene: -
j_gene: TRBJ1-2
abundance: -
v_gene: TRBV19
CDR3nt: TGTGCCAGTAGTATCTGGGGAGGCAAAGGCTATGGCTACACCTTC
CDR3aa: CASSIWGGKGYGYTF

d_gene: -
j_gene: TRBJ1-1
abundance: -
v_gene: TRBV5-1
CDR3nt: TGCGCCAGCAGCTCGCACCCGGGGGACACTGAAGCTTTCTTT
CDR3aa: CASSSHPGDTEAFF

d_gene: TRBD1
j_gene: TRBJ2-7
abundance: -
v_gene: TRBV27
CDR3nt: TGTGCCAGCAGTTCAGGGACAGGGAACGAGCAGTACTTC
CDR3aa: CASSSGTGNEQYF

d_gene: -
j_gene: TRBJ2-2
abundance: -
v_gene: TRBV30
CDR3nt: TGTGCCTGGAGGGACTGGGCCGGGGAGCTGTTTTTT
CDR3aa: CAWRDWAGELFF

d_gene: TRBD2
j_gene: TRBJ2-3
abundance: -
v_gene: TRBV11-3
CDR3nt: TGTGCCAGCAGCTCCCCCGCCGGGACTAGCGGACAGAGCACAGATACGCAGTATTTT
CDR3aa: CASSSPAGTSGQSTDTQYF

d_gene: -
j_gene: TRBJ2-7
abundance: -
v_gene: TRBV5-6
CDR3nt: TGTGCCAGCAGCTTGCGGCTGGACCCGCGCGAGCAGTACTTC
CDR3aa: CASSLRLDPREQYF

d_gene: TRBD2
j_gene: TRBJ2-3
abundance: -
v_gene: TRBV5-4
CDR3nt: TGTGCCAGCAGCTTGGGGGCGGGACTAACGGTGGCGAATACGCAGTATTTT
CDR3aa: CASSLGAGLTVANTQYF

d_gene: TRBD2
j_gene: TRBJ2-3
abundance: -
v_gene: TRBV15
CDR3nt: TGTGCCACCAGCAATAGCGGGAGTTATACAGATACGCAGTATTTT
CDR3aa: CATSNSGSYTDTQYF

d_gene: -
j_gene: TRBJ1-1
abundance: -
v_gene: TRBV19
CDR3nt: TGTGCCAGTAGTATGCGGCAGGGTAGCACTGAAGCTTTCTTT
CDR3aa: CASSMRQGSTEAFF

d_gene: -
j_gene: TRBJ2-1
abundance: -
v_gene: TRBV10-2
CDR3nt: TGCGCCAGCTTTACAGGGGGGGGTGAGCAGTTCTTC
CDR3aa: CASFTGGGEQFF

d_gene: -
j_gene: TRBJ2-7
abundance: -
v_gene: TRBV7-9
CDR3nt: TGTGCCAGCAGCTCTATAGGCAGAGGGGGCTCCTACGAGCAGTACTTC
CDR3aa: CASSSIGRGGSYEQYF

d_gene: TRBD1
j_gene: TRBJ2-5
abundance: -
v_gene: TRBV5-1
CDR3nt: TGCGCCAGCAGCTTGGACCAGGACAGGGGCGAGACCCAGTACTTC
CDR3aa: CASSLDQDRGETQYF

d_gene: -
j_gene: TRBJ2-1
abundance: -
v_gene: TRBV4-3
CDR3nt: TGCGCCAGCAGCCAAGTTGGGAATGAGCAGTTCTTC
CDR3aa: CASSQVGNEQFF

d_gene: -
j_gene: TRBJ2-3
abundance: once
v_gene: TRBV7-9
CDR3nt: TGTGCCAGCAGCCCCCAATTGGGCCTAGTTCGCGATACGCAGTATTTT
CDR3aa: CASSPQLGLVRDTQYF

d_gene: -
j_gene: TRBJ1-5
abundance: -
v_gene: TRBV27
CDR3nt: TGTGCCAGCAAATTTTTGGCAGGTAGGCAGCCCCAGCATTTT
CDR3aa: CASKFLAGRQPQHF

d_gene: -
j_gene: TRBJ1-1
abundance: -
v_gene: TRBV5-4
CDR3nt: TGTGCCAGCAGCTTGTTTAACACTGAAGCTTTCTTT
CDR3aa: CASSLFNTEAFF

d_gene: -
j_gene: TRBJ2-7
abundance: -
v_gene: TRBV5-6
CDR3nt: TGTGCCAGCAGCTCAGGCCGGGACACAGACTACGAGCAGTACTTC
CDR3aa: CASSSGRDTDYEQYF

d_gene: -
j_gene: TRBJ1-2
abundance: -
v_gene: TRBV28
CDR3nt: TGTGCCAGCAGTACCAGTGACCACTATGGCTACACCTTC
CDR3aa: CASSTSDHYGYTF

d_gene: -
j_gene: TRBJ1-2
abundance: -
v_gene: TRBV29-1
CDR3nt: TGCAGCGCACCAGAAGGGTATTCGACAGAAGGCTACACCTTC
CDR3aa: CSAPEGYSTEGYTF

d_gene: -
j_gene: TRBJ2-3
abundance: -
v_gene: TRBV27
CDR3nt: TGTGCCAGCAGCTTATCGAGTTGGTCCACAGATACGCAGTATTTT
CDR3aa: CASSLSSWSTDTQYF

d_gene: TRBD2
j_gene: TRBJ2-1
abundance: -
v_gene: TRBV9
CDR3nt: TGTGCCAGCAACCCAGCGGGGGTCTGGAATGAGCAGTTCTTC
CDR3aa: CASNPAGVWNEQFF

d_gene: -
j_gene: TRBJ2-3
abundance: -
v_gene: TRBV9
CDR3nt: TGTGCCAGCAGCCCGAGGAGGGGAGGTATAGATACGCAGTATTTT
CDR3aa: CASSPRRGGIDTQYF

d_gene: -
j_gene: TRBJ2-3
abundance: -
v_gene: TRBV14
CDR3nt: TGTGCCAGCAGCCAAGGGGGCACAGGCACAGATACGCAGTATTTT
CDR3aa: CASSQGGTGTDTQYF

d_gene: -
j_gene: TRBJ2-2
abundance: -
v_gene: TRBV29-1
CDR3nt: TGCAGCGGTCAACAGGGAACGGGTACCGGGGAGCTGTTTTTT
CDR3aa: CSGQQGTGTGELFF

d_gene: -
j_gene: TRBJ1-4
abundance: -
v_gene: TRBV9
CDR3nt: TGTGCCAGCAGCGCCGACAGAGAACCAAATGAAAAACTGTTTTTT
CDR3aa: CASSADREPNEKLFF

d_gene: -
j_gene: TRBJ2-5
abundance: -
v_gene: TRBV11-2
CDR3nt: TGTGCCAGCAGCATCCCGACAGTCCAAGAGACCCAGTACTTC
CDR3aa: CASSIPTVQETQYF

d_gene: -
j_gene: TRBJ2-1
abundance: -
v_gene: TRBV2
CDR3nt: TGTGCCAGCACTTTCAATGAGCAGTTCTTC
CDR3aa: CASTFNEQFF

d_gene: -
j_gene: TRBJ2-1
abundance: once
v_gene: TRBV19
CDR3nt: TGTGCCAGTAGTATAGATAGGACAGCCCCATACAATGAGCAGTTCTTC
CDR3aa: CASSIDRTAPYNEQFF

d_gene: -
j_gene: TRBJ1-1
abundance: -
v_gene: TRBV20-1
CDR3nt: TGCAGTGCTAGCGACTACACTGAAGCTTTCTTT
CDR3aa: CSASDYTEAFF

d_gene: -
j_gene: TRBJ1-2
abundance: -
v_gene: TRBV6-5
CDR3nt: TGTGCCAGCAGTTACTCGATGGCCGTCACCAACTATGGCTACACCTTC
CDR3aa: CASSYSMAVTNYGYTF

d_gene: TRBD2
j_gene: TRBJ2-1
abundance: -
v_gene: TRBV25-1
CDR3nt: TGTGCCAGCAGTGACAGACTAGCGGGTTCCTACAATGAGCAGTTCTTC
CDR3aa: CASSDRLAGSYNEQFF

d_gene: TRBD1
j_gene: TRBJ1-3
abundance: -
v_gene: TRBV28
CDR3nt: TGTGCCAGCAGATCCGGTGGGACAGCATGGACCTTTAGCTCTGGAAACACCATATATTTT
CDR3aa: CASRSGGTAWTFSSGNTIYF

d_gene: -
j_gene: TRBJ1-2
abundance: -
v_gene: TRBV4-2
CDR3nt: TGTGCCAGCAGCCAAGATCCGGAGGGCAGACTCTATGGCTACACCTTC
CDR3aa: CASSQDPEGRLYGYTF

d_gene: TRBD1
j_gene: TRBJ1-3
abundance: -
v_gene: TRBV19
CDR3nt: TGTGCCAGTAGTATGAAAAGGGGGCGCGGGGACACCATATATTTT
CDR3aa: CASSMKRGRGDTIYF

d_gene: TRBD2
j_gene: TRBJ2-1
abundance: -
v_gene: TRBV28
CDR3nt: TGTGCCAGCAGTTTATGGGCTAGGGGAACTAGCGGGATATATGAGCAGTTCTTC
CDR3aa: CASSLWARGTSGIYEQFF

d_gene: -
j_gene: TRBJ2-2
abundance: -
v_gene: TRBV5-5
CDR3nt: TGTGCCAGCAGCTTTATGTGGGAAAAGAACACCGGGGAGCTGTTTTTT
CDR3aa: CASSFMWEKNTGELFF

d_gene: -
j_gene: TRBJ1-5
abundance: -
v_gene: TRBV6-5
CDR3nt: TGTGCCAGCAGTTACTCGATATGGGATAGCAATCAGCCCCAGCATTTT
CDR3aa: CASSYSIWDSNQPQHF

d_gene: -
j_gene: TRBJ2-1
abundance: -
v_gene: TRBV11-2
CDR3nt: TGTGCCAGCAGCTTGGACGGCGGTGAGCAGTTCTTC
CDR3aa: CASSLDGGEQFF